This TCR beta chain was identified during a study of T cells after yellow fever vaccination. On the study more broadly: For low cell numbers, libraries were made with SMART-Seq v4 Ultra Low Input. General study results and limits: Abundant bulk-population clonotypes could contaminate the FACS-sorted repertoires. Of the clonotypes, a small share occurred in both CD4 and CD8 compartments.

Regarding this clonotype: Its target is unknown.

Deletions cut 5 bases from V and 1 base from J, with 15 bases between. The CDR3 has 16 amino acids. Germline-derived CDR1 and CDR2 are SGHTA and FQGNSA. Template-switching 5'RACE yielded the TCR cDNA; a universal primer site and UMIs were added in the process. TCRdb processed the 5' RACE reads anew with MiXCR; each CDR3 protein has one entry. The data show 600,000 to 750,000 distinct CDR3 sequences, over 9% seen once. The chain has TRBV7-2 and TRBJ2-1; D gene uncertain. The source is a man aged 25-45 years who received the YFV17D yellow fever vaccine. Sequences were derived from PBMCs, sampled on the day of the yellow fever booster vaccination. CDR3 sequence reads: CASSPRMAGSYNEQFF. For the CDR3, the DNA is TGTGCCAGCAGCCCCCGGATGGCCGGGTCCTACAATGAGCAGTTCTTC.